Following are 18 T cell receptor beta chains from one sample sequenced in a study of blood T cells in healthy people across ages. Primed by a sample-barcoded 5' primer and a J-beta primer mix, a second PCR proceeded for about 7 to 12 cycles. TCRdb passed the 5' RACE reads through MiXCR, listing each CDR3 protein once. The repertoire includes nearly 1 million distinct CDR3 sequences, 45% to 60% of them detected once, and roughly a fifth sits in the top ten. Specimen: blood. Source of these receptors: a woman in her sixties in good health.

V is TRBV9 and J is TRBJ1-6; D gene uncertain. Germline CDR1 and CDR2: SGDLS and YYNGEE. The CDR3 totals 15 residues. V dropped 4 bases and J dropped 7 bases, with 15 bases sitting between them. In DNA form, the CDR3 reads TGTGCCAGCAGCCCCGAAGGAGGGAACAATTCACCCCTCCACTTT. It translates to CASSPEGGNNSPLHF.

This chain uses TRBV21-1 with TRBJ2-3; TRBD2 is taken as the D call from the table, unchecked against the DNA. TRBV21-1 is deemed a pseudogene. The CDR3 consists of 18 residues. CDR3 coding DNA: TGTGCCAGCAGCAAAGAGGGCAGCAACTCCCTAGCTTCGGATACGCAGTATTTT. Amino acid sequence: CASSKEGSNSLASDTQYF.

The CDR3 loop is CASSVGETYGYTF. CDR3 DNA sequence: TGTGCCAGCAGCGTAGGGGAGACCTATGGCTACACCTTC. This chain uses TRBV9 with TRBJ1-2; unclear D gene. The germline V gene encodes CDR1 SGDLS and CDR2 YYNGEE. V shed 0 bases and J shed 4 bases, with 7 bases lying between them. The length of the CDR3 is 13 residues.

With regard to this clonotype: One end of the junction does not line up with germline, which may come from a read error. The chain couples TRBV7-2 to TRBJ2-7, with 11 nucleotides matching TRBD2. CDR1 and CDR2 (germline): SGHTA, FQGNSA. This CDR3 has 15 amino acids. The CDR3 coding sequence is TGTGCCGGCAGCTCGGGACTAGCGGACCCCTACGAGCAGTACTTC. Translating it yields CAGSSGLADPYEQYF.

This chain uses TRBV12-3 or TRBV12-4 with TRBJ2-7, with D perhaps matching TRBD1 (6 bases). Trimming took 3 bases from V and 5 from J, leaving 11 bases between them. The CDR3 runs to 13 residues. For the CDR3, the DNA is TGTGCCAGCAGTTTTCGGACAGCTAACGAGCAGTACTTC. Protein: CASSFRTANEQYF.

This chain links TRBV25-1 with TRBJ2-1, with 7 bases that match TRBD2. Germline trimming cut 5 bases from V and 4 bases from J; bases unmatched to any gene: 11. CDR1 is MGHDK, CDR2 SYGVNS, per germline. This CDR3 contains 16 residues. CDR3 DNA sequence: TGTGCCAGCAGTACCGTGGGGAGGGCCCCTTACAATGAGCAGTTCTTC. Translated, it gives CASSTVGRAPYNEQFF.

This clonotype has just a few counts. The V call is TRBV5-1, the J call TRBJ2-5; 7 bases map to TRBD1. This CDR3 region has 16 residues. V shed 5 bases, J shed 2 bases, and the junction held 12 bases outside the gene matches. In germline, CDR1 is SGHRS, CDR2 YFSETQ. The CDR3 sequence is CASRSAGTAKQETQYF. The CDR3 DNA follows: TGCGCCAGCAGATCCGCCGGGACAGCAAAACAAGAGACCCAGTACTTC.

CDR3 amino acids: CSVFIAGGHEQYF. The CDR3 DNA sequence: TGCAGCGTGTTCATAGCGGGAGGTCACGAGCAGTACTTC. This sequence joins TRBV29-1 and TRBJ2-7; 10 nucleotides match TRBD2. This CDR3 comprises 13 residues. The J segment lost 5 bases and the V segment lost 6 bases, leaving 7 bases of the junction unmatched. The germline V gene has CDR1 SQVTM and CDR2 ANQGSEA.

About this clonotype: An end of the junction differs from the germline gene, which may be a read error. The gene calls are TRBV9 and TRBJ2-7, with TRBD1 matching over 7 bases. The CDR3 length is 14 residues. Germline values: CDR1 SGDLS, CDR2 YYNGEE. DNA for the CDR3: TGTGTCAGCAGCGTAGGGGCGACAGGGCAAGAGCAGTACTTC. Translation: CVSSVGATGQEQYF.

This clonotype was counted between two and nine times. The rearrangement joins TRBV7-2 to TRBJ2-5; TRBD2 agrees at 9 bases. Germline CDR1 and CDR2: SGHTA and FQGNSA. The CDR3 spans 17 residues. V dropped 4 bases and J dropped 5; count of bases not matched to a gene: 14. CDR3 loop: CASSSPGSGSSHETQYF. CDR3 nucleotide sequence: TGTGCCAGCAGCTCGCCTGGTAGCGGGAGTTCTCATGAGACCCAGTACTTC.

Here the CDR3 DNA reads TGTGCCAGCAGCCGCGACTTCTCTGTTCGTAATGAGCAGTTCTTC. Its translation is CASSRDFSVRNEQFF. The chain joins TRBV7-9 to TRBJ2-1; D uncertain. The CDR3 is 15 residues long. The germline gives CDR1 SEHNR, CDR2 FQNEAQ (reference sequence). V dropped 5 bases and J dropped 7 bases, with 18 bases sitting between them.

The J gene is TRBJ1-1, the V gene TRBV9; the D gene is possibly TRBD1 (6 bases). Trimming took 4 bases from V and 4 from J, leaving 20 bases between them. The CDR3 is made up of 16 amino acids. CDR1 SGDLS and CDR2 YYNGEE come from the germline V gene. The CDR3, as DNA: TGTGCCAGCAGCTCCCCGACGTTAGGGGGGTCCACTGAAGCTTTCTTT. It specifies CASSSPTLGGSTEAFF.

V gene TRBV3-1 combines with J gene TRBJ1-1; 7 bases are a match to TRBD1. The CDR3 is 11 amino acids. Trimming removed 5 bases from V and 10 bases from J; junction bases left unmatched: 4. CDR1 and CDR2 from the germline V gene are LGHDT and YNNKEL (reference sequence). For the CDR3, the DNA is TGTGCCAGCAGCTCAGGGGGGGGAGCTTTCTTT. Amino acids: CASSSGGGAFF.

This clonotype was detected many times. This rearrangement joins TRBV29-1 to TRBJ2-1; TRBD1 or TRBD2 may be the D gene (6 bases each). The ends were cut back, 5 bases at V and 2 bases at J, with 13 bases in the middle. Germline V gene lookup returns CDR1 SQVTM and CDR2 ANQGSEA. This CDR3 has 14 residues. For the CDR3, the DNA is TGCAGCGTTAGGGGGGCTTGGGCCTACAATGAGCAGTTCTTC. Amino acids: CSVRGAWAYNEQFF.

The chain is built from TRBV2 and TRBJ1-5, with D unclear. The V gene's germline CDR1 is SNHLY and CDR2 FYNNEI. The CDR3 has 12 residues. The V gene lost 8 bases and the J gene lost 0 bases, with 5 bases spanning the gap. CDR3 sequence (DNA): TGTGCCAGCGCAACTAGCAATCAGCCCCAGCATTTT. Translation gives CASATSNQPQHF.

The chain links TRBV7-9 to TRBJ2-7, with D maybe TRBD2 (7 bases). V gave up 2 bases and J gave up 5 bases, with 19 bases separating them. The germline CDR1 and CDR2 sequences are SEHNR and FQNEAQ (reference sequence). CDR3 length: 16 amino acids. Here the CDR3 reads CASSLWGGHLSNEQYF. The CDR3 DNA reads TGTGCCAGCAGCTTATGGGGGGGGCATCTTTCCAACGAGCAGTACTTC.

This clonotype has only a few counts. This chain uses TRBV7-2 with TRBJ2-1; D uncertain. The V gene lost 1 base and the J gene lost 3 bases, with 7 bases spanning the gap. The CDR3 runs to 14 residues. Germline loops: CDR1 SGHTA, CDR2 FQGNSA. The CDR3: CASSLVRNYNEQFF. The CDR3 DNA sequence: TGTGCCAGCAGCTTAGTCAGGAACTACAATGAGCAGTTCTTC.

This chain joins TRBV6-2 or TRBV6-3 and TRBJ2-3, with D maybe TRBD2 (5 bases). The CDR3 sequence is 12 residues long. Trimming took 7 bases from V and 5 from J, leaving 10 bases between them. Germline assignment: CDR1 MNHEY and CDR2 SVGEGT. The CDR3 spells CASTQEGDTQYF. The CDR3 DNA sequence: TGTGCCAGCACCCAAGAGGGAGATACGCAGTATTTT.